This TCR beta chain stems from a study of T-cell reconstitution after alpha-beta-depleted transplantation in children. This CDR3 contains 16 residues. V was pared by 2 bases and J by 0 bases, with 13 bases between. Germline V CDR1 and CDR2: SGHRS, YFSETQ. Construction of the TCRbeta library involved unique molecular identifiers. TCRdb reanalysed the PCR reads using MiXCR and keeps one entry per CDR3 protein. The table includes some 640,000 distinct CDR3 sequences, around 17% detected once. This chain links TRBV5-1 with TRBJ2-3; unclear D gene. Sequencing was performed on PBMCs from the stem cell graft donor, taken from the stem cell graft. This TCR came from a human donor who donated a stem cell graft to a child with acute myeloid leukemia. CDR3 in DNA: TGCGCCAGCAGCTTCACACGGACCAGAAGCACAGATACGCAGTATTTT. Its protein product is CASSFTRTRSTDTQYF.